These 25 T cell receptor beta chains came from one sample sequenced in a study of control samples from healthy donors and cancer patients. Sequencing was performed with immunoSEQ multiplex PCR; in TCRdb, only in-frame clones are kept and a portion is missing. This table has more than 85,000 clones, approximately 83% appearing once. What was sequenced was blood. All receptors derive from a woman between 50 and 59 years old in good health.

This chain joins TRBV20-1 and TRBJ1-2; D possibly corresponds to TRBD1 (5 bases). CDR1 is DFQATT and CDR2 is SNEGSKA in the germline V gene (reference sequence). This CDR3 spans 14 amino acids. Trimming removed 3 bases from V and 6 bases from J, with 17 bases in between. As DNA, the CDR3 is TGCAGTGCTAGTTCCGGGGCCCCGGGGCATGGCTACACCTTC. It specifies CSASSGAPGHGYTF.

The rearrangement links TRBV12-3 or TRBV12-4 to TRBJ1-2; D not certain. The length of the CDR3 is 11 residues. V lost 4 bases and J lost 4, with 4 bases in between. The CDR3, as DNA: TGTGCCAGCAGTTCAGCCTATGGCTACACCTTC. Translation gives CASSSAYGYTF.

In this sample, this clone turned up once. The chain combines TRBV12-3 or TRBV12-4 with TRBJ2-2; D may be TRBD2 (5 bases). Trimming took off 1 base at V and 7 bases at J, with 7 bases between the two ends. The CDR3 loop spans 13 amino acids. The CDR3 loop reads CASSLGGIGELFF. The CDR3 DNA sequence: TGTGCCAGCAGTTTAGGAGGGATCGGGGAGCTGTTTTTT.

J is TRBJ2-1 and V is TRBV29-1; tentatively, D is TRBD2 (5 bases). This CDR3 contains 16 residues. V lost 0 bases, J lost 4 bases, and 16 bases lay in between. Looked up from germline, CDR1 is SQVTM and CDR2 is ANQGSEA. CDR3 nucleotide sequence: TGCAGCGTTGAAGAGGGCGGAAGACTACAGTACAATGAGCAGTTCTTC. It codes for CSVEEGGRLQYNEQFF.

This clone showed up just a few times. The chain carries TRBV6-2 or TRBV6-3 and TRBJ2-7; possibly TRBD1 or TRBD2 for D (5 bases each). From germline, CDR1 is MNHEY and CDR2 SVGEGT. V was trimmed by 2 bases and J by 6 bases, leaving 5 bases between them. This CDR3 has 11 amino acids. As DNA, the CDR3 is TGTGCCAGCAGTTACGGGACCGAGCAGTACTTC. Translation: CASSYGTEQYF.

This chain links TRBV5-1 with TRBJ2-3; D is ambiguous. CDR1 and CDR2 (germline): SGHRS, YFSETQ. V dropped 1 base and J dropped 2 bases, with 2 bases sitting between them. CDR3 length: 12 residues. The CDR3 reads CASSLTTDTQYF. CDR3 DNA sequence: TGCGCCAGCAGCTTGACCACAGATACGCAGTATTTT.

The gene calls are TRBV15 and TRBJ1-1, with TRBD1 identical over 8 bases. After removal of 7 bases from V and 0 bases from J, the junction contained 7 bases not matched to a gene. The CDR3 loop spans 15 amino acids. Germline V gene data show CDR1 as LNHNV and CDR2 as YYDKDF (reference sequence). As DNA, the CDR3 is TGTGCCACCACCCAGACAGGGGCCATGAACACTGAAGCTTTCTTT. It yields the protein CATTQTGAMNTEAFF.

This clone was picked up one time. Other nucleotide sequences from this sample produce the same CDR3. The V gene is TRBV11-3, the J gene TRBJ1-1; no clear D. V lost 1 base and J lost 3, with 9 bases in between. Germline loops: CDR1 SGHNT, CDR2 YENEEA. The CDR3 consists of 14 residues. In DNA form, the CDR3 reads TGTGCCAGCAGCTTAGTCGACGGACACACTGAAGCTTTCTTT. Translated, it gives CASSLVDGHTEAFF.

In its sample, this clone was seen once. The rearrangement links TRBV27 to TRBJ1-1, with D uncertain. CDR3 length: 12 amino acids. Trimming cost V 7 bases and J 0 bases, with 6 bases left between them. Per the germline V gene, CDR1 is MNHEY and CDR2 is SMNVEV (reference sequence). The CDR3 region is CASIGLNTEAFF. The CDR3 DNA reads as TGTGCCAGCATTGGGCTGAACACTGAAGCTTTCTTT.

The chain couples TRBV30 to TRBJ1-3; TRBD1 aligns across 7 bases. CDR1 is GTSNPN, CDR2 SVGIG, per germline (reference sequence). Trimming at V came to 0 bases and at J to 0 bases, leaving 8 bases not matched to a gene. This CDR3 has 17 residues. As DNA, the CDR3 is TGTGCCTGGAGTGTGGGGGGACAGAGATTCTCTGGAAACACCATATATTTT. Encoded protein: CAWSVGGQRFSGNTIYF.

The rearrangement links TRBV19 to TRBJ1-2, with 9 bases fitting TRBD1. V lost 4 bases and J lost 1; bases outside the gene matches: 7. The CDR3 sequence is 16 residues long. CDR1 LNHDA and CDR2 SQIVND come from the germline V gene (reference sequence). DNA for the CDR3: TGTGCCAGTAGTAGGAAGGGGACAGGGATTAACTATGGCTACACCTTC. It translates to CASSRKGTGINYGYTF.

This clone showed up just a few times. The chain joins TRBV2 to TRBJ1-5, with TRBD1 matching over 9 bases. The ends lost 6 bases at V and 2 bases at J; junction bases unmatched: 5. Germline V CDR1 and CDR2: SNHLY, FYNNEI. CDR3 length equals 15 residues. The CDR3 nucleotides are TGTGCCAGCAGCGGGACAGGGCCGGGCAATCAGCCCCAGCATTTT. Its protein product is CASSGTGPGNQPQHF.

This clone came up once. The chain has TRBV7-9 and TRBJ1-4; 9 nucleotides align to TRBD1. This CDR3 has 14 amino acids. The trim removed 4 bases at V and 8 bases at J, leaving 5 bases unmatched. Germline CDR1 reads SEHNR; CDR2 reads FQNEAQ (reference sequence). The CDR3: CASSSGTGREKLFF. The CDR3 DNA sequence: TGTGCCAGCAGCTCCGGGACAGGGAGGGAAAAACTGTTTTTT.

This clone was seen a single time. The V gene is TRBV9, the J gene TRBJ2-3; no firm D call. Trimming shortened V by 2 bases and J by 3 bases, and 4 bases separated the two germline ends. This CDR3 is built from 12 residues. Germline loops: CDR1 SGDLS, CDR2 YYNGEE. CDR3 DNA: TGTGCCAGCAGCGTGCCGACAGATACGCAGTATTTT. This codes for CASSVPTDTQYF.

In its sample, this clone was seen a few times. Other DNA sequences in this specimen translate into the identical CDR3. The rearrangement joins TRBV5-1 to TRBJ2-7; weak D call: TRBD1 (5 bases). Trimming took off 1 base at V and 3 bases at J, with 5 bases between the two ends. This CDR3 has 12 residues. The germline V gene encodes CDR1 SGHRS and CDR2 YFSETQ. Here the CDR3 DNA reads TGCGCCAGCAGCTTGCAGGGCTACGAGCAGTACTTC. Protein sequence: CASSLQGYEQYF.

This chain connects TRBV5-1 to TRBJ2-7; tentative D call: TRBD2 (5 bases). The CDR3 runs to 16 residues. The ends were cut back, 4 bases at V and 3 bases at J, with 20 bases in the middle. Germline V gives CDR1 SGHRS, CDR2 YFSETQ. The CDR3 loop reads CASSEGDAGSGYEQYF. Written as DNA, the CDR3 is TGCGCCAGCAGCGAGGGCGATGCCGGGTCTGGCTACGAGCAGTACTTC.

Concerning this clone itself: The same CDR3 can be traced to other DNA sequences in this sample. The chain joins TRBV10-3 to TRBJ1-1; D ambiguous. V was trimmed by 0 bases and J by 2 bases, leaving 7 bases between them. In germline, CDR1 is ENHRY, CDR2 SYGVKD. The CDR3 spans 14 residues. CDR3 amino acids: CAISESMTNTEAFF. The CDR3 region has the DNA TGTGCCATCAGTGAGTCCATGACCAACACTGAAGCTTTCTTT.

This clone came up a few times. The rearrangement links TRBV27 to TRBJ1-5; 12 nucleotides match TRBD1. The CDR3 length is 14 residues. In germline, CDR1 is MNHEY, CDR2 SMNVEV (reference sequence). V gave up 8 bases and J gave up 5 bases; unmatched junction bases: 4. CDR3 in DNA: TGTGCCAGCGGGGGACAGGGGGCCGATCAGCCCCAGCATTTT. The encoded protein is CASGGQGADQPQHF.

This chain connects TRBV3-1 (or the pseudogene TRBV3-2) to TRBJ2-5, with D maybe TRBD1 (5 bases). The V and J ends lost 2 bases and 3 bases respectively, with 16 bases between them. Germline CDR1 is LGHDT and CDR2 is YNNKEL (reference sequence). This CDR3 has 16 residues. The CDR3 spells CASSQKQDQWEETQYF. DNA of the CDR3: TGTGCCAGCAGCCAAAAACAGGATCAATGGGAAGAGACCCAGTACTTC.

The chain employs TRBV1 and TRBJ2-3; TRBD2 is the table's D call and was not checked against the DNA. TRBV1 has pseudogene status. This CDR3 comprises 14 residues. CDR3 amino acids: CTSSPRLAGDTQYF. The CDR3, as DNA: TGCACCAGCAGCCCCCGACTAGCTGGAGATACGCAGTATTTT.

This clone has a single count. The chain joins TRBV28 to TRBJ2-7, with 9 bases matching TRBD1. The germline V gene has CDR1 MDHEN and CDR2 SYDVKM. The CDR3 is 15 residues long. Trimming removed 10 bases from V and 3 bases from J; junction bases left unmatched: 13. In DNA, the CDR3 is TGTGCCACGAAAGGGACGGGACAGGGTTTCTACGAGCAGTACTTC. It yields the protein CATKGTGQGFYEQYF. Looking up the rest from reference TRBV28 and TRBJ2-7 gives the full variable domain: DVKVTQSSRYLVKRTGEKVFLECVQDMDHENMFWYRQDPGLGLRLIYFSYDVKMKEKGDIPEGYSVSREKKERFSLILESASTNQTSMYLCATKGTGQGFYEQYFGPGTRLTVT.

The CDR3 DNA sequence: TGCGCCAGCAGTGCTCCCCCCGCTTTCTTT. Residues: CASSAPPAFF. The genes are TRBV10-1 and TRBJ1-1; D is ambiguous. In germline, CDR1 is WNHNN, CDR2 SYGVQD (reference sequence). The ends were cut back, 4 bases at V and 11 bases at J, with 8 bases in the middle. The CDR3 runs 10 residues.

CDR3: CASSLSWTAGNTIYF. DNA of the CDR3: TGTGCCAGCAGTTTATCCTGGACCGCTGGAAACACCATATATTTT. The chain has TRBV27 and TRBJ1-3; D ambiguous. V was clipped by 0 bases and J by 2 bases, with 8 bases between them. This CDR3 region has 15 residues. Germline values: CDR1 MNHEY, CDR2 SMNVEV (reference sequence).

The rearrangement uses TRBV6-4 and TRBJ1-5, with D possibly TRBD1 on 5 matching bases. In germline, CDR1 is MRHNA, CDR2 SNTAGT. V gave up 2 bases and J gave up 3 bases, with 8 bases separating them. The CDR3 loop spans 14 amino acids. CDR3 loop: CASSDGGNNQPQHF. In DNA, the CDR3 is TGTGCCAGCAGTGACGGGGGTAACAATCAGCCCCAGCATTTT.

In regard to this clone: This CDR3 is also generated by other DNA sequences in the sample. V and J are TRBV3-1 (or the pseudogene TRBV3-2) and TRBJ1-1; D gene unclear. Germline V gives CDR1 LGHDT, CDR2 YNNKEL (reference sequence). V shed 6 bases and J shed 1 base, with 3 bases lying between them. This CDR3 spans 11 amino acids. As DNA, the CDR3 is TGTGCCAGCAGGAGGAACACTGAAGCTTTCTTT. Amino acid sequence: CASRRNTEAFF.